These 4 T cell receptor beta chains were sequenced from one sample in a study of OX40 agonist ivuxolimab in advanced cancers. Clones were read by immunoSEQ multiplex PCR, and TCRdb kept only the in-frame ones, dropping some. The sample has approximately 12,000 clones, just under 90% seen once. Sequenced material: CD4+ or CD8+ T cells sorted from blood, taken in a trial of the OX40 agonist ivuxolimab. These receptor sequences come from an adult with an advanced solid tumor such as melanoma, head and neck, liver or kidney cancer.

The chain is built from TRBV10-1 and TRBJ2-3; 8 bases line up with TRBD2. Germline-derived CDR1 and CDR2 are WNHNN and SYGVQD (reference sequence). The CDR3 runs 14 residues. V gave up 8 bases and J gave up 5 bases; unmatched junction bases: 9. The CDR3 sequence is CASSGEREIDTQYF. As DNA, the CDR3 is TGCGCCAGCTCCGGCGAGCGGGAGATAGATACGCAGTATTTT.

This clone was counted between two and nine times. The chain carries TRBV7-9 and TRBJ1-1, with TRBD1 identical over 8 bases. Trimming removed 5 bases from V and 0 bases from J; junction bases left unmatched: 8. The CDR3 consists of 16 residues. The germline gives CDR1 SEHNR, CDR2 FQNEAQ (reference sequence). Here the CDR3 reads CASSHPTGQVNTEAFF. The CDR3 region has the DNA TGTGCCAGCAGCCACCCAACGGGACAGGTGAACACTGAAGCTTTCTTT.

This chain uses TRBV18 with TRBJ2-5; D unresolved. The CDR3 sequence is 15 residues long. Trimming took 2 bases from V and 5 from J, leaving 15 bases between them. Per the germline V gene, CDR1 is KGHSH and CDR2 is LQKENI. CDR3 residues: CASSPGSPPGETQYF. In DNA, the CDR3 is TGTGCCAGCTCACCAGGGTCGCCCCCCGGGGAGACCCAGTACTTC.

The CDR3 reads CASGSGGNQPQHF. CDR3 sequence (DNA): TGTGCCAGTGGGTCCGGCGGGAATCAGCCCCAGCATTTT. The chain couples TRBV9 to TRBJ1-5; D not certain. The germline gives CDR1 SGDLS, CDR2 YYNGEE. The CDR3 runs to 13 residues. Trimming stripped 8 bases from V and 4 bases from J, with 13 bases between.